Listed here are 3 T cell receptor beta chains from one sample, sequenced in a study of CD8+ T cells in alopecia areata. This sample's treatment: oral pan-JAK inhibitor, 5-10 mg twice daily. RNA extraction was followed by reverse transcription into cDNA, which acted as the sequencing template. Only in-frame clones appear in the TCRdb table, and some are missing; sequencing was by immunoSEQ multiplex PCR. The sample carries roughly 92,000 clones, about 71% recorded once. The sequenced sample was CD8+ T cells sorted from blood, obtained at approximately week 42, from a patient treated with tofacitinib. The receptors were gathered from a human donor with alopecia areata.

V gene TRBV2 combines with J gene TRBJ2-1; 11 nucleotides match TRBD1. The CDR3 runs to 13 residues. Trimming at V came to 7 bases and at J to 6 bases, leaving 2 bases not matched to a gene. Per germline, CDR1 SNHLY and CDR2 FYNNEI. CDR3 residues: CASNGQGANEQFF. The CDR3 DNA sequence: TGTGCCAGCAATGGACAGGGGGCCAATGAGCAGTTCTTC.

This rearrangement joins TRBV29-1 to TRBJ2-7; 8 positions agree with TRBD2. Germline V gives CDR1 SQVTM, CDR2 ANQGSEA. The CDR3 has 17 residues. Trimming removed 4 bases from V and 1 base from J; junction bases left unmatched: 15. The CDR3 reads CSVGSEADRGGSYEQYF. CDR3 nucleotides: TGCAGCGTTGGCTCGGAGGCAGATCGGGGGGGGTCCTACGAGCAGTACTTC.

A single count supports this clone. The CDR3 sequence: CASSSGHINYGYTF. CDR3 nucleotide sequence: TGTGCCAGCAGCTCCGGACACATTAACTATGGCTACACCTTC. The chain has TRBV7-2 and TRBJ1-2; tentatively, D is TRBD1 (5 bases). Trimming pared 4 bases from V and 1 base from J, leaving 10 bases between. The germline gives CDR1 SGHTA, CDR2 FQGNSA. This CDR3 spans 14 amino acids.